A single sample is the source of the 4 T cell receptor beta chains below, sequenced in a study of blood T cell repertoires in COVID-19. Using immunoSEQ multiplex PCR, the repertoire was profiled, and TCRdb retains in-frame clones only, with some absent. Of approximately 92,000 clones in the sample, around three quarters were seen once. The sequenced sample consisted of peripheral blood. These receptors all come from a man over 45 who had recovered from COVID-19.

The genes are TRBV27 and TRBJ2-5, with D possibly TRBD2 on 7 matching bases. CDR1 MNHEY and CDR2 SMNVEV come from the germline V gene (reference sequence). Deletions cut 5 bases from V and 5 bases from J, with 15 bases between. The CDR3 spans 14 residues. DNA for the CDR3: TGTGCCAGCAGTACAGGGCGGGGGTGGGAGACCCAGTACTTC. Amino acids: CASSTGRGWETQYF.

This rearrangement joins TRBV5-4 to TRBJ1-6, with a tentative D call TRBD1 (6 bases). The length of the CDR3 is 12 residues. The V gene's germline CDR1 is SGHNT and CDR2 YYREEE (reference sequence). Trimming removed 7 bases from V and 7 bases from J, with 9 bases in between. The CDR3 coding sequence is TGTGCCAGCTCTAGGGGGAATTCACCCCTCCACTTT. Translation: CASSRGNSPLHF.

The chain couples TRBV24-1 to TRBJ2-2; 8 bases are shared with TRBD1. V shed 3 bases, J shed 4 bases, and the junction held 6 bases outside the gene matches. This CDR3 has 16 residues. Germline V gene sequence: CDR1 KGHDR, CDR2 SFDVKD. The CDR3 sequence: CATSDPQDRATGELFF. CDR3 bases: TGTGCCACCAGTGATCCCCAGGACAGGGCCACCGGGGAGCTGTTTTTT.

For this clone: The sample holds other DNA sequences that translate to the same CDR3. The chain has TRBV5-6 and TRBJ2-7; the D is unclear. Germline V lookup: CDR1 SGHDT, CDR2 YYEEEE. V was shortened by 0 bases and J by 3 bases, with 7 bases between the two germline ends. This CDR3 comprises 13 residues. CDR3 sequence reads: CASSLAVSYEQYF. CDR3 nucleotides: TGTGCCAGCAGCTTGGCCGTCAGCTACGAGCAGTACTTC.